The next 25 T cell receptor beta chains were all read from a single sample in a study of blood T cell repertoires in COVID-19. This table comes from immunoSEQ multiplex PCR, and its TCRdb copy is limited to in-frame clones, with some not included. The sample contains about 100,000 clones, roughly 91% of which appear only once. Material for sequencing was peripheral blood. Every receptor here comes from a human donor in a cohort sampled during active COVID-19.

This chain links TRBV7-8 with TRBJ1-2; a weak D match, TRBD1 (5 bases). Trimming cost V 2 bases and J 1 base, with 14 bases left between them. The V gene's germline CDR1 is SGHVS and CDR2 FQNEAQ. CDR3 length: 16 residues. In DNA, the CDR3 is TGTGCCAGCAGCTTAAAAGGGCAGGGCATTAACTATGGCTACACCTTC. This sequence encodes CASSLKGQGINYGYTF.

The rearrangement joins TRBV28 to TRBJ2-3; 10 bases are shared with TRBD1. The CDR3 is made up of 18 amino acids. Germline-derived CDR1 and CDR2 are MDHEN and SYDVKM. With V trimmed by 3 bases and J by 2 bases, 11 bases remained unmatched. The CDR3 loop is CASSLQGQGFMVTDTQYF. The CDR3 DNA reads TGTGCCAGCAGTTTGCAGGGACAGGGGTTTATGGTCACAGATACGCAGTATTTT.

The chain has TRBV12-5 and TRBJ1-1, with 11 bases matching TRBD1. This CDR3 has 15 residues. J gave up 8 bases and V 2 bases, and 7 bases lay outside the gene matches. Looked up from germline, CDR1 is LGHNT and CDR2 is FRNRAP. CDR3 loop: CASGLWVGQGAEAFF. The CDR3 DNA follows: TGTGCTAGTGGTTTGTGGGTCGGACAGGGGGCGGAAGCTTTCTTT.

This clone has only one observation. The chain carries TRBV28 and TRBJ1-3; the D is unclear. The germline CDR1 and CDR2 sequences are MDHEN and SYDVKM. The V and J ends lost 5 bases and 2 bases respectively, with 10 bases between them. The length of the CDR3 is 14 residues. In DNA form, the CDR3 reads TGTGCCAGCAGTCTCGGGAACCCTGGAAACACCATATATTTT. As protein: CASSLGNPGNTIYF.

The genes are TRBV5-1 and TRBJ1-3; possibly TRBD1 for D (5 bases). Trimming stripped 0 bases from V and 1 base from J, with 11 bases between. This CDR3 contains 16 residues. In germline, CDR1 is SGHRS, CDR2 YFSETQ. The CDR3 reads CASSLAVRESGNTIYF. The DNA for the CDR3 is TGCGCCAGCAGCTTGGCCGTCAGGGAATCTGGAAACACCATATATTTT.

The rearrangement joins TRBV2 to TRBJ1-1; D unclear. V lost 1 base to trimming and J lost 3 bases, with 9 bases between them. The CDR3 totals 14 residues. Germline CDR1 SNHLY, CDR2 FYNNEI. CDR3 DNA: TGTGCCAGCAGTGAAGGCGGGGAAGACACTGAAGCTTTCTTT. This encodes CASSEGGEDTEAFF.

V is TRBV10-3 and J is TRBJ2-7; D might be TRBD1 (6 bases). Germline CDR1 ENHRY, CDR2 SYGVKD. Trimming removed 6 bases from V and 5 bases from J, with 11 bases in between. The CDR3 has 12 amino acids. CDR3 sequence reads: CAIRVRQDEQYF. For the CDR3, the DNA is TGTGCCATCAGGGTAAGACAGGACGAGCAGTACTTC.

The gene calls are TRBV27 and TRBJ1-6; weak D call: TRBD1 (5 bases). The V end was cut by 0 bases, the J end by 10 bases, with 16 bases between. This CDR3 has 16 residues. CDR1 is MNHEY and CDR2 is SMNVEV in the germline V gene (reference sequence). The CDR3 nucleotides are TGTGCCAGCAGTTTATCGGGGGGGGAGGGTAGCTCACCCCTCCACTTT. This encodes CASSLSGGEGSSPLHF.

The gene calls are TRBV5-4 and TRBJ1-2; tentatively, D is TRBD1 (5 bases). Trimming cost V 4 bases and J 0 bases, with 13 bases left between them. From germline, CDR1 is SGHNT and CDR2 YYREEE (reference sequence). The CDR3 runs to 15 residues. CDR3 nucleotides: TGTGCCAGCAGCCCACAACAGGCCACTAACTATGGCTACACCTTC. Protein product: CASSPQQATNYGYTF. Looking up the rest from reference TRBV5-4 and TRBJ1-2 gives the full variable domain: ETGVTQSPTHLIKTRGQQVTLRCSSQSGHNTVSWYQQALGQGPQFIFQYYREEENGRGNFPPRFSGLQFPNYSSELNVNALELDDSALYLCASSPQQATNYGYTFGSGTRLTVV.

The rearrangement links TRBV5-1 to TRBJ2-3; possibly TRBD1 for D (5 bases). Per germline, CDR1 SGHRS and CDR2 YFSETQ. The CDR3 spans 17 residues. Trimming shortened V by 0 bases and J by 0 bases, and 14 bases separated the two germline ends. CDR3 loop: CASSLAKETVSTDTQYF. The CDR3 DNA is TGCGCCAGCAGCTTGGCCAAAGAGACAGTGAGCACAGATACGCAGTATTTT.

The chain recombines TRBV6-2 or TRBV6-3 with TRBJ2-7, with unresolved D. The germline gives CDR1 MNHEY, CDR2 SVGEGT. The length of the CDR3 is 11 residues. V was pared by 3 bases and J by 7 bases, with 7 bases between. The CDR3 region has the DNA TGTGCCAGCAGTTATAGAGGAGAGCAGTACTTC. It codes for CASSYRGEQYF.

The chain couples TRBV7-2 to TRBJ1-1, with D tentatively TRBD1 (6 bases). Germline CDR1 reads SGHTA; CDR2 reads FQGNSA. The CDR3 has 16 residues. The V end lost 5 bases, the J end lost 5 bases, and 21 bases lay between the germline ends. The CDR3 bases are TGTGCCAGCAGCCCAGACACAGGGCGCTTCGGGACTGAAGCTTTCTTT. Translating it yields CASSPDTGRFGTEAFF.

The J gene is TRBJ1-3, the V gene TRBV7-9; D is unresolved. With 1 base removed from V and 1 base from J, the gap between germline ends came to 8 bases. There are 15 residues in the CDR3. The germline CDR1 and CDR2 sequences are SEHNR and FQNEAQ (reference sequence). The CDR3 protein is CASSLGAVSGNTIYF. CDR3 bases: TGTGCCAGCAGCTTAGGGGCAGTTTCTGGAAACACCATATATTTT.

V usage is TRBV6-4 and J usage is TRBJ1-1; D gene ambiguous. V shed 0 bases and J shed 0 bases, with 8 bases lying between them. Per germline, CDR1 MRHNA and CDR2 SNTAGT. This CDR3 has 15 amino acids. CDR3 amino acids: CASSDSPGMNTEAFF. The CDR3 DNA reads TGTGCCAGCAGTGACTCGCCGGGGATGAACACTGAAGCTTTCTTT.

The chain is built from TRBV19 and TRBJ1-2; 9 bases are shared with TRBD1. There are 14 residues in the CDR3. Trimming removed 4 bases from V and 4 bases from J; junction bases left unmatched: 4. The V gene's germline CDR1 is LNHDA and CDR2 SQIVND (reference sequence). CDR3 sequence reads: CASSTRGQGYGYTF. The CDR3 DNA reads as TGTGCCAGTAGTACCCGGGGACAGGGCTATGGCTACACCTTC. The variable domain in full, with the rest retrieved from reference TRBV19 and TRBJ1-2, is DGGITQSPKYLFRKEGQNVTLSCEQNLNHDAMYWYRQDPGQGLRLIYYSQIVNDFQKGDIAEGYSVSREKKESFPLTVTSAQKNPTAFYLCASSTRGQGYGYTFGSGTRLTVV.

This rearrangement joins TRBV7-8 to TRBJ2-7, with 11 bases fitting TRBD2. The trim removed 3 bases at V and 0 bases at J, leaving 13 bases unmatched. This CDR3 comprises 19 residues. Germline values: CDR1 SGHVS, CDR2 FQNEAQ. This CDR3 is CASSFEPPSSGGYSYEQYF. CDR3 coding DNA: TGTGCCAGCAGCTTCGAGCCCCCATCTAGCGGGGGGTACTCCTACGAGCAGTACTTC.

The rearrangement joins TRBV27 to TRBJ1-5; possibly TRBD1 for D (6 bases). The germline V gene has CDR1 MNHEY and CDR2 SMNVEV (reference sequence). The CDR3 consists of 16 residues. V lost 5 bases, J lost 4 bases, and 18 bases lay in between. The CDR3 DNA follows: TGTGCCAGCAGTCCCTTCCAGACAGGTGGAAATCAGCCCCAGCATTTT. Amino acids: CASSPFQTGGNQPQHF.

The CDR3 bases are TGTGCCAGCTCACCTCGGGACAGGGGCAATCAGCCCCAGCATTTT. Translating gives CASSPRDRGNQPQHF. The rearrangement links TRBV18 to TRBJ1-5; TRBD1 matches at 9 bases. The CDR3 covers 15 residues. V trimming: 3 bases; J trimming: 2 bases; junction bases outside the gene matches: 2. Germline V CDR1 and CDR2: KGHSH, LQKENI. The entire variable domain, with the rest obtained from reference TRBV18 and TRBJ1-5, is as follows: NAGVMQNPRHLVRRRGQEARLRCSPMKGHSHVYWYRQLPEEGLKFMVYLQKENIIDESGMPKERFSAEFPKEGPSILRIQQVVRGDSAAYFCASSPRDRGNQPQHFGDGTRLSIL.

J is TRBJ1-1 and V is TRBV12-3 or TRBV12-4; D is unclear. Between the trimmed V and J ends, which lost 1 base and 8 bases, there was a span of 5 bases. There are 11 residues in the CDR3. The CDR3 protein is CASSLGREAFF. DNA of the CDR3: TGTGCCAGCAGTTTAGGCAGGGAAGCTTTCTTT.

This chain joins TRBV2 and TRBJ2-5; D perhaps matches TRBD1 (8 bases). The CDR3 runs to 12 residues. Germline V gene data show CDR1 as SNHLY and CDR2 as FYNNEI. V gave up 9 bases and J gave up 5 bases, with 13 bases separating them. CDR3 residues: CASLQGGETQYF. CDR3 DNA sequence: TGTGCCAGTTTACAGGGGGGGGAGACCCAGTACTTC.

V gene TRBV5-5 combines with J gene TRBJ1-2; D is perhaps TRBD1 (6 bases). The germline V gene encodes CDR1 SGHKS and CDR2 YYEKEE (reference sequence). The length of the CDR3 is 15 residues. The V end was cut by 4 bases, the J end by 8 bases, with 21 bases between. The CDR3 region is CASSLEGHRGGGYTF. The CDR3 DNA follows: TGTGCCAGCAGCCTTGAGGGCCATCGCGGGGGCGGCTACACCTTC.

This chain joins TRBV7-6 and TRBJ2-5; the D gene is possibly TRBD2 (5 bases). Germline CDR1 reads SGHVS; CDR2 reads FNYEAQ. The CDR3 spans 13 residues. V dropped 2 bases and J dropped 4 bases, with 8 bases sitting between them. The CDR3: CASSLTSLETQYF. DNA for the CDR3: TGTGCCAGCAGCTTAACTAGTTTAGAGACCCAGTACTTC.

The chain carries TRBV7-8 and TRBJ2-1; 10 nucleotides match TRBD2. The junction had 2 bases not matched to a gene; V was cut back by 0 bases and J by 6 bases. The germline V gene encodes CDR1 SGHVS and CDR2 FQNEAQ. The CDR3 totals 15 residues. CDR3 amino acids: CASSLARLAGNEQFF. The CDR3 nucleotides read TGTGCCAGCAGCTTAGCGAGACTAGCGGGCAATGAGCAGTTCTTC.

This sequence joins TRBV28 and TRBJ2-3; weak D call: TRBD1 (7 bases). Germline-derived CDR1 and CDR2 are MDHEN and SYDVKM. There are 15 residues in the CDR3. V was cut by 6 bases and J by 2 bases, with 15 bases left in between. For the CDR3, the DNA is TGTGCCAGCAGCCGGGCGGGACAGAACACAGATACGCAGTATTTT. Translated: CASSRAGQNTDTQYF. Variable domain in full (rest from reference TRBV28 and TRBJ2-3): DVKVTQSSRYLVKRTGEKVFLECVQDMDHENMFWYRQDPGLGLRLIYFSYDVKMKEKGDIPEGYSVSREKKERFSLILESASTNQTSMYLCASSRAGQNTDTQYFGPGTRLTVL.

The CDR3 DNA sequence: TGTGCCAGCAGTTACGGACTAGCGGGAGGAGAGACCCAGTACTTC. It codes for CASSYGLAGGETQYF. The chain recombines TRBV3-1 (or the pseudogene TRBV3-2) with TRBJ2-5; 14 nucleotides match TRBD2. The CDR3 has 15 residues. The germline V gene encodes CDR1 LGHDT and CDR2 YNNKEL (reference sequence). V was pared by 6 bases and J by 4 bases, with 4 bases of the junction left unmatched.